The 22 T cell receptor beta chains given below trace back to one sample, sequenced in a study of blood T cell repertoires in COVID-19. Profiling relied on immunoSEQ multiplex PCR, and the TCRdb table lists in-frame clones only, not all of them. The sample records about 200,000 clones, approximately 90% being singletons. The sequenced sample was peripheral blood. The receptors shown here come from a man aged 55-75 years with COVID-19, enrolled during active disease.

This clone has only a few counts. The CDR3 reads CASTRDRRNTEAFF. The CDR3 nucleotides read TGTGCCAGTACTAGGGACAGGAGGAACACTGAAGCTTTCTTT. The chain couples TRBV19 to TRBJ1-1; 8 bases align to TRBD1. Germline lookup yields CDR1 LNHDA and CDR2 SQIVND (reference sequence). This CDR3 contains 14 residues. Unmatched junction bases numbered 5, after V lost 7 bases and J lost 1 base.

The rearrangement uses TRBV7-3 and TRBJ1-2, with D tentatively TRBD1 (6 bases). CDR3 size: 14 residues. The germline CDR1 and CDR2 sequences are SGHTA and FQGTGA. Trimming shortened V by 2 bases and J by 4 bases, and 11 bases separated the two germline ends. The CDR3 spells CASSLDRSGYGYTF. As DNA, the CDR3 is TGTGCCAGCAGCTTAGACAGGTCTGGCTATGGCTACACCTTC.

This rearrangement joins TRBV11-2 to TRBJ2-6; D is perhaps TRBD2 (5 bases). This CDR3 is 19 amino acids long. Germline CDR1 SGHAT, CDR2 FQNNGV. V lost 5 bases to trimming and J lost 0 bases, with 20 bases between them. In DNA, the CDR3 is TGTGCCAGCAGCACCCGTGGCTGGCTACGGGACTCTGGGGCCAACGTCCTGACTTTC. Encoded protein: CASSTRGWLRDSGANVLTF.

The chain employs TRBV19 and TRBJ2-7; TRBD1 matches at 7 bases. The CDR3 runs 14 residues. Germline V lookup: CDR1 LNHDA, CDR2 SQIVND (reference sequence). Trimming cost V 6 bases and J 1 base; bases outside gene matches: 6. The CDR3 here is CASSDREDSYEQYF. CDR3 nucleotide sequence: TGTGCCAGTAGCGACAGGGAAGATTCCTACGAGCAGTACTTC.

The J gene is TRBJ1-5, the V gene TRBV5-1; weak D call: TRBD1 (5 bases). With 1 base removed from V and 1 base from J, the gap between germline ends came to 15 bases. This CDR3 spans 17 amino acids. Germline V CDR1 and CDR2: SGHRS, YFSETQ. Written as DNA, the CDR3 is TGCGCCAGCAGCTTGACCTCGGGGGGTGGAAGCAATCAGCCCCAGCATTTT. It encodes CASSLTSGGGSNQPQHF.

The rearrangement links TRBV6-1 to TRBJ1-2; D is ambiguous. Looked up from germline, CDR1 is MNHNS and CDR2 is SASEGT. The CDR3 extends over 12 amino acids. Trimming cost V 2 bases and J 4 bases, with 5 bases left between them. The CDR3 nucleotides read TGTGCCAGCAGTGAACTGTTCTATGGCTACACCTTC. It specifies CASSELFYGYTF.

This clone was picked up one time. This chain links TRBV28 with TRBJ2-7, with D perhaps matching TRBD1 (6 bases). The germline V and J ends were trimmed by 0 bases and 3 bases, with 15 bases remaining between them. The CDR3 has 16 amino acids. The germline V gene has CDR1 MDHEN and CDR2 SYDVKM. The CDR3, as DNA: TGTGCCAGCAGTTTATGGGACAGTCGTTTTAGCTACGAGCAGTACTTC. Translation: CASSLWDSRFSYEQYF.

The rearrangement joins TRBV14 to TRBJ2-3; D gene uncertain. There are 14 residues in the CDR3. CDR1 is SGHDN and CDR2 is FVKESK in the germline V gene. The germline V and J ends were trimmed by 1 base and 1 base, with 6 bases remaining between them. The CDR3 reads CASSQAVGTDTQYF. Here the CDR3 DNA reads TGTGCCAGCAGCCAAGCCGTAGGCACAGATACGCAGTATTTT.

V and J are TRBV10-3 and TRBJ1-1; TRBD1 agrees at 8 bases. V was pared by 4 bases and J by 2 bases, with 3 bases of the junction left unmatched. The CDR3 totals 14 residues. Germline assignment: CDR1 ENHRY and CDR2 SYGVKD. In nucleotides, the CDR3 is TGTGCCATCAGTGCTCAGGGGGCAAACACTGAAGCTTTCTTT. The encoded protein is CAISAQGANTEAFF.

The rearrangement joins TRBV12-3 or TRBV12-4 to TRBJ1-2; TRBD1 is a possible D gene (5 bases). V was shortened by 2 bases and J by 5 bases, with 9 bases between the two germline ends. The CDR3 covers 13 residues. The CDR3, as DNA: TGTGCCAGCAGTTTAAGGGGCGGTTATGGCTACACCTTC. Translated: CASSLRGGYGYTF.

The chain is built from TRBV7-9 and TRBJ2-7; tentatively, D is TRBD1 (6 bases). This CDR3 has 15 residues. From germline, CDR1 is SEHNR and CDR2 FQNEAQ (reference sequence). V was shortened by 5 bases and J by 7 bases, with 21 bases between the two germline ends. The CDR3 DNA sequence: TGTGCCAGCAGCATTCGCAGGGGCCCCTTGCGGGAGCAGTACTTC. Translation: CASSIRRGPLREQYF.

V gene TRBV9 combines with J gene TRBJ2-5; a possible D gene is TRBD2 (6 bases). The CDR3 length is 18 residues. Deletions cut 4 bases from V and 9 bases from J, with 31 bases between. Per germline, CDR1 SGDLS and CDR2 YYNGEE. The CDR3 protein is CASSPLPMGGGGLASQYF. The DNA of the CDR3 is TGTGCCAGCAGCCCCCTACCCATGGGGGGTGGAGGGTTGGCGTCCCAGTACTTC.

The V gene is TRBV7-8, the J gene TRBJ2-5; 7 bases map to TRBD2. The V segment lost 2 bases and the J segment 5 bases; nucleotides outside the gene matches: 8. CDR3 size: 15 residues. Germline CDR1 is SGHVS and CDR2 is FQNEAQ. CDR3 DNA: TGTGCCAGCAGCTTATTCGACCCCGGGGGGGAGACCCAGTACTTC. Protein: CASSLFDPGGETQYF.

The V and J genes are TRBV5-4 and TRBJ1-2; 9 bases fit TRBD1. The CDR3 runs 14 residues. The germline V gene encodes CDR1 SGHNT and CDR2 YYREEE (reference sequence). V shed 4 bases, J shed 8 bases, and the junction held 9 bases outside the gene matches. As DNA, the CDR3 is TGTGCCAGCAGCGTACAGGGACAGGGAGGAGGCTACACCTTC. Its translation is CASSVQGQGGGYTF.

The chain couples TRBV7-6 to TRBJ1-3; TRBD1 agrees at 9 bases. Trimming removed 5 bases from V and 4 bases from J; junction bases left unmatched: 9. The CDR3 loop spans 16 amino acids. Germline CDR1 and CDR2: SGHVS and FNYEAQ. CDR3 in amino acids: CASSPRPGTGGNTIYF. The CDR3 DNA follows: TGTGCCAGCAGCCCCCGCCCCGGGACAGGGGGAAACACCATATATTTT.

The genes are TRBV18 and TRBJ1-1; TRBD1 matches at 8 bases. Trimming cost V 4 bases and J 1 base; bases outside gene matches: 8. CDR1 and CDR2 (germline): KGHSH, LQKENI. This CDR3 spans 16 amino acids. The CDR3 sequence: CASSLLTGTGNTEAFF. In DNA, the CDR3 is TGTGCCAGCTCACTCTTAACCGGGACAGGGAACACTGAAGCTTTCTTT.

The rearrangement joins TRBV18 to TRBJ2-1; possible D gene TRBD2, 5 bases. Per germline, CDR1 KGHSH and CDR2 LQKENI. Trimming stripped 1 base from V and 6 bases from J, with 7 bases between. This CDR3 has 13 residues. The chain's CDR3 is CASSPRRGNEQFF. CDR3 coding DNA: TGTGCCAGCTCACCACGCCGGGGCAATGAGCAGTTCTTC.

J is TRBJ2-2 and V is TRBV7-2, with a possible D match to TRBD2 (5 bases). The CDR3 length is 16 residues. Germline assignment: CDR1 SGHTA and CDR2 FQGNSA. Deletions cut 5 bases from V and 4 bases from J, with 17 bases between. This chain's CDR3 is CASSLGGLRTTGELFF. The CDR3 bases are TGTGCCAGCAGCCTTGGAGGATTGCGCACCACCGGGGAGCTGTTTTTT.

J is TRBJ1-5 and V is TRBV28, with 11 nucleotides matching TRBD1. Germline V gene sequence: CDR1 MDHEN, CDR2 SYDVKM. The CDR3 has 13 residues. J lost 7 bases, V lost 9 bases, and 5 bases had no gene match. The CDR3 coding sequence is TGTGCCAGTGGGACAGGGGGTAGGCAGCCCCAGCATTTT. It specifies CASGTGGRQPQHF. The full variable domain, rest sourced from reference TRBV28 and TRBJ1-5, is DVKVTQSSRYLVKRTGEKVFLECVQDMDHENMFWYRQDPGLGLRLIYFSYDVKMKEKGDIPEGYSVSREKKERFSLILESASTNQTSMYLCASGTGGRQPQHFGDGTRLSIL.

The J gene is TRBJ2-7, the V gene TRBV28; 10 nucleotides line up with TRBD2. The germline CDR1 and CDR2 sequences are MDHEN and SYDVKM. Trimming removed 2 bases from V and 7 bases from J; junction bases left unmatched: 8. This CDR3 spans 15 amino acids. The DNA for the CDR3 is TGTGCCAGCAGTTTAATAGCGGGAGGTTCACAAGAGCAGTACTTC. Translated, it gives CASSLIAGGSQEQYF. Filled out from reference TRBV28 and TRBJ2-7, the complete variable domain reads DVKVTQSSRYLVKRTGEKVFLECVQDMDHENMFWYRQDPGLGLRLIYFSYDVKMKEKGDIPEGYSVSREKKERFSLILESASTNQTSMYLCASSLIAGGSQEQYFGPGTRLTVT.

The rearrangement links TRBV18 to TRBJ2-2; D gene ambiguous. CDR3 length equals 15 residues. The germline CDR1 and CDR2 sequences are KGHSH and LQKENI. V shed 2 bases and J shed 3 bases, with 10 bases lying between them. CDR3 loop: CASSPGRPDTGELFF. The CDR3 nucleotides read TGTGCCAGCTCACCAGGGCGTCCGGACACCGGGGAGCTGTTTTTT.

V is TRBV27 and J is TRBJ1-5, with 7 bases identical to TRBD1. CDR3 size: 15 residues. Losses at the gene ends were 5 bases for V and 2 bases for J; bases not matched to a gene: 6. CDR1 is MNHEY, CDR2 SMNVEV, per germline (reference sequence). The CDR3 region is CASSPRQGGNQPQHF. CDR3 nucleotide sequence: TGTGCCAGCAGTCCCAGACAGGGTGGCAATCAGCCCCAGCATTTT.